This note documents a single TCR beta chain sequence. The target antigen is unknown. Clones were read by immunoSEQ multiplex PCR, and TCRdb kept only the in-frame ones, dropping some. The profile shows about 94,000 clones, over 85% of them singletons. Germline values: CDR1 LNHNV, CDR2 YYDKDF (reference sequence). Deletions cut 3 bases from V and 5 bases from J, with 19 bases between. This CDR3 comprises 16 residues. This sample is part of a study of siplizumab effects on memory and regulatory T cells. The study, taken as a whole, reports: The naive T cell population seemed more diverse than memory cells and seemed a major contributor to the alloresponse.

Sequencing input: non-Treg CD4+ T cells sorted from blood. The chain joins TRBV15 to TRBJ2-5, with D uncertain. The receptor was derived from a human donor in good health. The CDR3: CATSSNFNSPRETQYF. The CDR3 coding sequence is TGTGCCACCAGCAGTAACTTTAACAGTCCCCGGGAGACCCAGTACTTC.